This T cell receptor (beta chain) comes out of a study of OX40 agonist ivuxolimab in advanced cancers. For this clone: Relative to the germline gene, one junction end is altered; a read error may explain this. Other nucleotide sequences from this sample produce the same CDR3.

The table came from immunoSEQ multiplex PCR; TCRdb's copy has only in-frame clones and leaves some out. The sample consists of 83,000 or so clones, roughly 80% of them appearing once. The length of the CDR3 is 11 residues. Germline V CDR1 and CDR2: GTSNPN, SVGIG (reference sequence). The material was CD4+ or CD8+ T cells sorted from blood, obtained in a trial of the OX40 agonist ivuxolimab. The clonotype originates from an adult with an advanced solid tumor such as melanoma, head and neck, liver or kidney cancer. The chain links TRBV30 to TRBJ2-5, with TRBD1 matching 8 bases. CDR3 coding DNA: TGTGCCTGGGGGGACAGGCGATCCGCCCACTTC. Translating it yields CAWGDRRSAHF.